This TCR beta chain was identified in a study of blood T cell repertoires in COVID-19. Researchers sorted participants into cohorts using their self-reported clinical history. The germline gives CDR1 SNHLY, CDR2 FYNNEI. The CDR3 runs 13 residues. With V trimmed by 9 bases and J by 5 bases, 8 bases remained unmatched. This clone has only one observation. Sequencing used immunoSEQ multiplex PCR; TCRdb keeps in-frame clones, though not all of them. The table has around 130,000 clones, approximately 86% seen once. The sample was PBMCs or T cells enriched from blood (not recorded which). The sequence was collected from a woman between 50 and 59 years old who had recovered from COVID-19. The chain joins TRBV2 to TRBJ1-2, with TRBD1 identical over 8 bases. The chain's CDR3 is CASTRQGTYGYTF. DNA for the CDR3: TGTGCCAGTACTAGACAGGGGACTTATGGCTACACCTTC.